These 23 T cell receptor beta chains were sequenced from one sample in a study of blood T cells in healthy people across ages. Using a J-beta primer mix together with a sample-barcoded 5' primer, a second PCR was run for roughly 7 to 11 cycles. TCRdb redid the calling of the 5' RACE reads with MiXCR, one entry per CDR3 protein. The sample lists roughly 410,000 distinct CDR3 sequences, about 55% occurring once. The sequenced sample consisted of blood. The receptors originated from a man in his sixties in good health.

This clonotype was counted at least ten times. This sequence joins TRBV3-1 and TRBJ2-6, with 7 nucleotides matching TRBD2. Trimming cost V 11 bases and J 2 bases; bases outside gene matches: 6. The CDR3 is made up of 14 amino acids. CDR1 LGHDT and CDR2 YNNKEL come from the germline V gene (reference sequence). Here the CDR3 reads CASKRGAGANVLTF. The CDR3 nucleotides are TGTGCCTCCAAACGGGGGGCTGGGGCCAACGTCCTGACTTTC.

V gene TRBV28 combines with J gene TRBJ1-1; D may be TRBD1 (5 bases). Trimming pared 7 bases from V and 4 bases from J, leaving 10 bases between. The germline gives CDR1 MDHEN, CDR2 SYDVKM. The CDR3 length is 12 residues. This chain's CDR3 is CASIWQGTEAFF. In DNA form, the CDR3 reads TGTGCCAGCATATGGCAGGGCACTGAAGCTTTCTTT.

This clonotype was observed a handful of times. This chain joins TRBV7-8 and TRBJ2-7; tentative D call: TRBD2 (6 bases). The CDR3 is 17 amino acids. V was shortened by 5 bases and J by 0 bases, with 20 bases between the two germline ends. Germline CDR1 is SGHVS and CDR2 is FQNEAQ. Written as DNA, the CDR3 is TGTGCCAGCAGCCTAACCGGCCCGGGAGCCGGCTCCTACGAGCAGTACTTC. Its protein product is CASSLTGPGAGSYEQYF.

A remark on this clonotype: This may come from a read error, since a much larger clone is one base off. The chain uses TRBV15 and TRBJ2-3; 8 bases line up with TRBD2. Germline values: CDR1 LNHNV, CDR2 YYDKDF (reference sequence). The CDR3 is 15 amino acids. CDR3 loop: CVTSRGGGRTDTQYF. In nucleotides, the CDR3 is TGTGTCACCAGCAGAGGAGGCGGGAGGACAGATACGCAGTATTTT.

This clonotype was detected only a few times. The chain recombines TRBV5-1 with TRBJ1-4; the D is unclear. This CDR3 comprises 15 residues. Germline lookup yields CDR1 SGHRS and CDR2 YFSETQ. Trimming pared 0 bases from V and 0 bases from J, leaving 6 bases between. CDR3 region: CASSLGFATNEKLFF. The DNA for the CDR3 is TGCGCCAGCAGCTTGGGCTTTGCAACTAATGAAAAACTGTTTTTT.

This chain links TRBV7-9 with TRBJ2-7; D perhaps matches TRBD1 (5 bases). The CDR3 sequence is 14 residues long. Germline-derived CDR1 and CDR2 are SEHNR and FQNEAQ (reference sequence). V gave up 5 bases and J gave up 2 bases, with 13 bases separating them. The CDR3, as DNA: TGTGCCAGCAGCACAGGCAGGGTCCCCTACGAGCAGTACTTC. This codes for CASSTGRVPYEQYF. The entire variable domain, with the rest obtained from reference TRBV7-9 and TRBJ2-7, is as follows: DTGVSQNPRHKITKRGQNVTFRCDPISEHNRLYWYRQTLGQGPEFLTYFQNEAQLEKSRLLSDRFSAERPKGSFSTLEIQRTEQGDSAMYLCASSTGRVPYEQYFGPGTRLTVT.

The genes are TRBV5-1 and TRBJ2-2, with 14 bases fitting TRBD2. Germline V gene sequence: CDR1 SGHRS, CDR2 YFSETQ. The V gene end was trimmed by 4 bases and the J gene end by 6 bases; junction bases not matched to a gene: 2. There are 15 residues in the CDR3. This CDR3 is CASSVTSGGAGELFF. DNA for the CDR3: TGCGCCAGCAGCGTGACTAGCGGGGGGGCCGGGGAGCTGTTTTTT.

Turning to this clonotype: Sequence at one end of the junction differs from germline and may be a read error. This chain connects TRBV3-1 to TRBJ2-7; 7 positions match TRBD1. The DNA end favors TRBJ2-5, so the J call may be wrong. The CDR3 is made up of 14 amino acids. Germline CDR1 LGHDT, CDR2 YNNKEL (reference sequence). The CDR3 sequence: CAGSPDRDGETQYF. In DNA, the CDR3 is TGTGCCGGCAGCCCTGACAGGGATGGAGAGACCCAGTACTTC.

The chain recombines TRBV27 with TRBJ2-7, with 9 bases that match TRBD2. V lost 6 bases, J lost 5 bases, and 14 bases stayed unmatched. The germline V gene has CDR1 MNHEY and CDR2 SMNVEV (reference sequence). CDR3 length: 16 residues. CDR3 residues: CASRKGGSGSWDEQYF. CDR3 coding DNA: TGTGCCAGCAGAAAAGGTGGTAGCGGGAGTTGGGACGAGCAGTACTTC.

The chain joins TRBV5-1 to TRBJ2-5; possibly TRBD2 for D (7 bases). The V end lost 4 bases, the J end lost 5 bases, and 15 bases lay between the germline ends. Germline CDR1 is SGHRS and CDR2 is YFSETQ. The CDR3 extends over 14 amino acids. As DNA, the CDR3 is TGCGCCAGCAGCCCGGGCGGGGGCTTGGAGACCCAGTACTTC. This sequence encodes CASSPGGGLETQYF.

This clonotype turned up a few times. The chain joins TRBV11-2 to TRBJ2-1; a weak D match, TRBD1 (5 bases). Germline values: CDR1 SGHAT, CDR2 FQNNGV. This CDR3 spans 12 amino acids. V was pared by 1 base and J by 14 bases, with 12 bases between. Here the CDR3 reads CASSLGPSDKFF. The CDR3 nucleotides read TGTGCCAGCAGCTTAGGCCCCTCGGACAAGTTCTTC.

The V and J genes are TRBV29-1 and TRBJ2-7; D is perhaps TRBD2 (6 bases). Trimming removed 4 bases from V and 7 bases from J, with 23 bases in between. The CDR3 runs to 15 residues. Looked up from germline, CDR1 is SQVTM and CDR2 is ANQGSEA. CDR3 region: CSVAGTAEAYNEQYF. The CDR3 DNA follows: TGCAGCGTTGCCGGGACTGCGGAGGCCTACAATGAGCAGTACTTC.

This rearrangement joins TRBV7-2 to TRBJ2-1; 7 nucleotides match TRBD1. J lost 4 bases, V lost 5 bases, and 5 bases had no gene match. This CDR3 region has 14 residues. Per the germline V gene, CDR1 is SGHTA and CDR2 is FQGNSA. The CDR3 loop reads CASSRDRRYNEQFF. Here the CDR3 DNA reads TGTGCCAGCAGCCGGGACAGAAGGTACAATGAGCAGTTCTTC. Drawing the rest from reference TRBV7-2 and TRBJ2-1, the complete variable domain is GAGVSQSPSNKVTEKGKDVELRCDPISGHTALYWYRQSLGQGLEFLIYFQGNSAPDKSGLPSDRFSAERTGGSVSTLTIQRTQQEDSAVYLCASSRDRRYNEQFFGPGTRLTVL.

The rearrangement joins TRBV18 to TRBJ2-7, with D tentatively TRBD1 or TRBD2 (5 bases each). This CDR3 is built from 15 residues. Trimming removed 5 bases from V and 4 bases from J, with 18 bases in between. In germline, CDR1 is KGHSH, CDR2 LQKENI. CDR3 sequence (DNA): TGTGCCAGCTCATCATCGACCCGGGACGGTTACGAGCAGTACTTC. Its translation is CASSSSTRDGYEQYF.

CDR3 nucleotides: TGCAGTGCTAGAGATCCCCTTAGCGGGAGGACAGATACGCAGTATTTT. Translated: CSARDPLSGRTDTQYF. The V and J genes are TRBV20-1 and TRBJ2-3; 10 bases fit TRBD2. The J segment lost 3 bases and the V segment lost 0 bases, leaving 6 bases of the junction unmatched. This CDR3 has 16 residues. Per the germline V gene, CDR1 is DFQATT and CDR2 is SNEGSKA (reference sequence).

The chain joins TRBV7-9 to TRBJ1-1; TRBD1 is a possible D gene (6 bases). The germline V gene has CDR1 SEHNR and CDR2 FQNEAQ (reference sequence). V dropped 1 base and J dropped 1 base, with 10 bases sitting between them. The CDR3 extends over 15 amino acids. The CDR3 loop reads CASSLVVRGNTEAFF. CDR3 nucleotides: TGTGCCAGCAGCTTAGTCGTCAGGGGGAACACTGAAGCTTTCTTT.

This clonotype was picked up many times. The rearrangement links TRBV4-2 to TRBJ1-6; D gene ambiguous. Between the trimmed V and J ends, which lost 0 bases and 6 bases, there was a span of 0 bases. The CDR3 has 12 residues. Germline V lookup: CDR1 LGHNA, CDR2 YNFKEQ. CDR3 DNA sequence: TGTGCCAGCAGCCAAGATAATTCACCCCTCCACTTT. The encoded protein is CASSQDNSPLHF.

The chain combines TRBV20-1 with TRBJ2-1, with 13 bases lining up with TRBD2. This CDR3 has 15 residues. Per the germline V gene, CDR1 is DFQATT and CDR2 is SNEGSKA (reference sequence). Trimming cost V 6 bases and J 7 bases; bases outside gene matches: 9. CDR3 residues: CSAAAGTSGINEQFF. CDR3 nucleotides: TGCAGTGCCGCCGCCGGGACTAGCGGGATTAATGAGCAGTTCTTC.

As regards this clonotype: A much larger clone lies a single base off, so this may be a read error. The chain is built from TRBV20-1 and TRBJ2-5, with D possibly being TRBD1 or TRBD2 (5 bases each). CDR1 and CDR2 from the germline V gene are DFQATT and SNEGSKA (reference sequence). The CDR3 is 12 residues long. The DNA of the CDR3 is TGCAGGTTGAAGCGGACACAAGAGACCCAGTACTTC. Its protein product is CRLKRTQETQYF.

The V call is TRBV5-1, the J call TRBJ1-2; D remains ambiguous. The V end was cut by 3 bases, the J end by 4 bases, with 10 bases between. Germline CDR1 reads SGHRS; CDR2 reads YFSETQ. The CDR3 loop spans 13 amino acids. CDR3 loop: CASSSANLYGYTF. Here the CDR3 DNA reads TGCGCCAGCAGCTCGGCCAACCTCTATGGCTACACCTTC. The entire variable domain, with the rest obtained from reference TRBV5-1 and TRBJ1-2, is as follows: KAGVTQTPRYLIKTRGQQVTLSCSPISGHRSVSWYQQTPGQGLQFLFEYFSETQRNKGNFPGRFSGRQFSNSRSEMNVSTLELGDSALYLCASSSANLYGYTFGSGTRLTVV.

The chain is built from TRBV27 and TRBJ2-3; D might be TRBD2 (6 bases). The CDR3 spans 17 residues. V lost 3 bases to trimming and J lost 2 bases, with 18 bases between them. Germline V gene sequence: CDR1 MNHEY, CDR2 SMNVEV (reference sequence). CDR3 DNA sequence: TGTGCCAGCAGTTTGGTGGGAGGTACCCAGCCCACAGATACGCAGTATTTT. It specifies CASSLVGGTQPTDTQYF.

The chain employs TRBV5-1 and TRBJ2-5; 9 bases are a match to TRBD1. J was trimmed by 4 bases and V by 3 bases; bases with no gene match: 10. The germline V gene encodes CDR1 SGHRS and CDR2 YFSETQ. This CDR3 is built from 16 residues. The CDR3 loop reads CASSSTTGGSGETQYF. For the CDR3, the DNA is TGCGCCAGCAGCTCTACGACAGGGGGAAGCGGAGAGACCCAGTACTTC.

This clonotype has a single count. This chain joins TRBV28 and TRBJ1-4; 7 nucleotides align to TRBD1. J was trimmed by 13 bases and V by 7 bases; bases with no gene match: 21. The CDR3 has 16 amino acids. From germline, CDR1 is MDHEN and CDR2 SYDVKM. The CDR3 spells CASTRVGDRVGSILFF. The CDR3 DNA sequence: TGTGCCAGCACCCGTGTGGGCGACAGGGTAGGGTCCATACTGTTTTTT.